This T cell receptor beta chain was profiled in a study of identical twins. One entry per CDR3 protein results from TCRdb running MiXCR on the 5' RACE reads. The sample carries about 200,000 distinct CDR3 sequences, around 10% recorded once. There are 14 residues in the CDR3. Germline V lookup: CDR1 DFQATT, CDR2 SNEGSKA (reference sequence). The V gene lost 0 bases and the J gene lost 1 base, with 7 bases spanning the gap. There are many counts of this clonotype. V usage is TRBV20-1 and J usage is TRBJ2-4; D is perhaps TRBD2 (6 bases). This sequence originates from a woman in her late teens or twenties in good health. Sequenced material: memory (CD45RO+) T cells sorted from blood. As DNA, the CDR3 is TGCAGTGCTAGAGATGGAGGGGCCAAAAACATTCAGTACTTC. Protein sequence: CSARDGGAKNIQYF.